The next 18 T cell receptor beta chains were all read from a single sample in a study of blood T cell repertoires in COVID-19. Method: immunoSEQ multiplex PCR; TCRdb's copy keeps in-frame clones and lacks some. Among 100,000 or so clones listed, about 85% were seen once. The sequenced material came from peripheral blood. The receptor set was obtained from a man aged 45-60 years with acute or convalescent COVID-19.

CDR3 sequence (DNA): TGTGCCAGCAGTTTATTAACTAGCGGGGAGAAGACCCAGTACTTC. Amino acids: CASSLLTSGEKTQYF. The chain has TRBV28 and TRBJ2-5; 10 bases are shared with TRBD2. The CDR3 is 15 amino acids. V was clipped by 1 base and J by 6 bases; unmatched bases: 5. The germline V gene encodes CDR1 MDHEN and CDR2 SYDVKM.

The CDR3 nucleotides read TGTGCCAGCAGCTCGGGACAGGGCGGGAGTGAAAAACTGTTTTTT. Its protein is CASSSGQGGSEKLFF. The chain recombines TRBV11-3 with TRBJ1-4; TRBD1 matches at 9 bases. The V gene's germline CDR1 is SGHNT and CDR2 YENEEA. The junction had 7 bases not matched to a gene; V was cut back by 4 bases and J by 7 bases. This CDR3 is built from 15 residues.

CDR3 protein: CASSSGTGVTEAFF. Written as DNA, the CDR3 is TGTGCCAGCAGTTCCGGGACAGGGGTCACTGAAGCTTTCTTT. The J gene is TRBJ1-1, the V gene TRBV6-5; 10 bases fit TRBD1. J was trimmed by 4 bases and V by 4 bases; bases with no gene match: 3. Per the germline V gene, CDR1 is MNHEY and CDR2 is SVGAGI. The CDR3 sequence is 14 residues long.

The rearrangement links TRBV5-5 to TRBJ1-2; 9 bases are a match to TRBD1. V was pared by 0 bases and J by 3 bases, with 0 bases of the junction left unmatched. Germline V gene data show CDR1 as SGHKS and CDR2 as YYEKEE (reference sequence). The CDR3 is 14 residues long. The CDR3 protein is CASSLGQGDYGYTF. Here the CDR3 DNA reads TGTGCCAGCAGCTTGGGACAGGGGGACTATGGCTACACCTTC.

The rearrangement links TRBV18 to TRBJ2-7; no firm D call. Between the trimmed V and J ends, which lost 0 bases and 5 bases, there was a span of 11 bases. The CDR3 has 14 amino acids. Germline CDR1 and CDR2: KGHSH and LQKENI. The CDR3 sequence is CASSPPVQLNEQYF. In DNA, the CDR3 is TGTGCCAGCTCACCACCGGTCCAACTGAACGAGCAGTACTTC.

The gene calls are TRBV13 and TRBJ2-1; TRBD2 is a possible D gene (6 bases). Germline CDR1 reads PRHDT; CDR2 reads FYEKMQ (reference sequence). V was pared by 4 bases and J by 2 bases, with 15 bases between. The CDR3 spans 16 residues. CDR3 protein: CASSSRIGGAYNEQFF. The CDR3 bases are TGTGCCAGCAGCTCGAGGATCGGGGGAGCCTACAATGAGCAGTTCTTC.

Written as DNA, the CDR3 is TGTGCCAGCAGCTTTGCGTCGAGCTCCTACAATGAGCAGTTCTTC. This gives the protein CASSFASSSYNEQFF. The chain employs TRBV13 and TRBJ2-1; D remains unclear. Germline assignment: CDR1 PRHDT and CDR2 FYEKMQ (reference sequence). The CDR3 sequence is 15 residues long. V gave up 3 bases and J gave up 0 bases, with 9 bases separating them.

The chain has TRBV18 and TRBJ1-2; D gene ambiguous. In germline, CDR1 is KGHSH, CDR2 LQKENI. The CDR3 sequence is 14 residues long. V lost 0 bases and J lost 5, with 10 bases in between. The CDR3 is CASSPPYSQYGYTF. In nucleotides, the CDR3 is TGTGCCAGCTCACCACCTTACAGCCAGTATGGCTACACCTTC. The variable domain in full, completed from reference TRBV18 and TRBJ1-2, reads NAGVMQNPRHLVRRRGQEARLRCSPMKGHSHVYWYRQLPEEGLKFMVYLQKENIIDESGMPKERFSAEFPKEGPSILRIQQVVRGDSAAYFCASSPPYSQYGYTFGSGTRLTVV.

V is TRBV13 and J is TRBJ1-2, with a tentative D call TRBD1 (5 bases). Germline V gene sequence: CDR1 PRHDT, CDR2 FYEKMQ (reference sequence). Trimming cost V 6 bases and J 2 bases, with 16 bases left between them. The CDR3 totals 15 residues. CDR3 region: CASRADSLVNYGYTF. The CDR3 coding sequence is TGTGCCAGCAGAGCCGACAGTCTGGTAAACTATGGCTACACCTTC.

This chain links TRBV5-1 with TRBJ1-2; 7 bases are a match to TRBD1. Germline V gene lookup returns CDR1 SGHRS and CDR2 YFSETQ. V lost 4 bases to trimming and J lost 3 bases; unmatched junction nucleotides: 3. The CDR3 runs 13 residues. In DNA form, the CDR3 reads TGCGCCAGCAGCGTTACAGGGGACTATGGCTACACCTTC. It is translated as CASSVTGDYGYTF.

The chain is built from TRBV19 and TRBJ2-1, with TRBD1 matching over 11 bases. The V and J ends lost 5 bases and 3 bases, in that order; junction bases with no gene match: 3. The CDR3 extends over 15 amino acids. The germline gives CDR1 LNHDA, CDR2 SQIVND (reference sequence). The CDR3 region has the DNA TGTGCCAGTAGTCCCGGGACAGGGGGCTACAATGAGCAGTTCTTC. Its translation: CASSPGTGGYNEQFF.

The chain couples TRBV5-1 to TRBJ1-1; TRBD1 might be the D (6 bases). Germline CDR1 reads SGHRS; CDR2 reads YFSETQ. V was shortened by 4 bases and J by 1 base, with 11 bases between the two germline ends. This CDR3 is 14 amino acids long. The DNA for the CDR3 is TGCGCCAGCAGCCTAGCGGACAGGAACACTGAAGCTTTCTTT. This encodes CASSLADRNTEAFF.

V usage is TRBV9 and J usage is TRBJ1-5; TRBD1 matches 10 bases. This CDR3 comprises 15 residues. The V gene's germline CDR1 is SGDLS and CDR2 YYNGEE. V shed 0 bases, J shed 4 bases, and the junction held 1 base outside the gene matches. CDR3 residues: CASSVGTGGNQPQHF. The CDR3 coding sequence is TGTGCCAGCAGCGTAGGGACAGGGGGTAATCAGCCCCAGCATTTT.

This clone was counted between two and nine times. V is TRBV5-1 and J is TRBJ1-4, with 8 positions matching TRBD1. Trimming cost V 0 bases and J 8 bases; bases outside gene matches: 6. The CDR3 extends over 15 amino acids. Germline loops: CDR1 SGHRS, CDR2 YFSETQ. The CDR3 region is CASSLAEAGGEKLFF. CDR3 nucleotide sequence: TGCGCCAGCAGCTTGGCCGAAGCAGGGGGCGAAAAACTGTTTTTT.

CDR3 coding DNA: TGTGCCAGCAGCCAAGAGCGAGGATCTGGACTACGTGGCTACACCTTC. It encodes CASSQERGSGLRGYTF. This chain links TRBV14 with TRBJ1-2; D ambiguous. V lost 0 bases to trimming and J lost 7 bases, with 18 bases between them. The germline gives CDR1 SGHDN, CDR2 FVKESK. The CDR3 extends over 16 amino acids.

The J gene is TRBJ1-1, the V gene TRBV19; D remains unclear. Trimming left V 4 bases short and J 3 bases short, with 21 bases between. There are 17 residues in the CDR3. Germline values: CDR1 LNHDA, CDR2 SQIVND (reference sequence). CDR3 residues: CASSSGVEGAGYTEAFF. For the CDR3, the DNA is TGTGCCAGTAGTAGTGGTGTCGAGGGCGCGGGGTACACTGAAGCTTTCTTT.

The genes are TRBV18 and TRBJ1-2; D is undetermined. This CDR3 spans 16 amino acids. Trimming removed 1 base from V and 2 bases from J, with 14 bases in between. Germline CDR1 reads KGHSH; CDR2 reads LQKENI. CDR3 loop: CASSPLRQTQNYGYTF. The CDR3 DNA reads as TGTGCCAGCTCACCACTTAGACAAACGCAGAACTATGGCTACACCTTC.

The chain is built from TRBV30 and TRBJ2-3; D is unclear. The CDR3 has 11 amino acids. The ends were cut back, 1 base at V and 6 bases at J, with 5 bases in the middle. Germline values: CDR1 GTSNPN, CDR2 SVGIG (reference sequence). CDR3 sequence reads: CAWSGQDTQYF. The CDR3 nucleotides read TGTGCCTGGAGTGGGCAGGATACGCAGTATTTT.